Following are 26 T cell receptor beta chains from one sample sequenced in a study of OX40 agonist ivuxolimab in advanced cancers. The data were produced by immunoSEQ multiplex PCR, yet TCRdb's version contains in-frame clones alone and is incomplete. The repertoire has around 82,000 clones, approximately 91% of them found once; the top ten carry 10% to 15%. The source material was CD4+ or CD8+ T cells sorted from blood, sampled in a trial of the OX40 agonist ivuxolimab. These receptors originate from an adult with an advanced solid tumor such as melanoma, head and neck, liver or kidney cancer.

The rearrangement uses TRBV30 and TRBJ1-1; 8 bases match TRBD1. The V and J ends lost 5 bases and 5 bases, in that order; junction bases with no gene match: 10. CDR1 GTSNPN and CDR2 SVGIG come from the germline V gene (reference sequence). This CDR3 has 14 residues. The CDR3 region has the DNA TGTGCCTGGCGAGGACAGGGATCGGGAACTGAAGCTTTCTTT. Its protein is CAWRGQGSGTEAFF.

The genes are TRBV12-5 and TRBJ1-5; the D gene is possibly TRBD1 (5 bases). CDR1 and CDR2 from the germline V gene are LGHNT and FRNRAP. This CDR3 contains 18 residues. The germline V and J ends were trimmed by 0 bases and 0 bases, with 15 bases remaining between them. CDR3 coding DNA: TGTGCTAGTGGTTTGGTACGGACAACTAGGGATAGCAATCAGCCCCAGCATTTT. Translated: CASGLVRTTRDSNQPQHF. The full variable domain, its missing parts supplied by reference TRBV12-5 and TRBJ1-5, is DARVTQTPRHKVTEMGQEVTMRCQPILGHNTVFWYRQTMMQGLELLAYFRNRAPLDDSGMPKDRFSAEMPDATLATLKIQPSEPRDSAVYFCASGLVRTTRDSNQPQHFGDGTRLSIL.

This CDR3 is CASSPGPMNTEAFF. CDR3 DNA: TGTGCCAGCAGCCCGGGTCCCATGAACACTGAAGCTTTCTTT. V is TRBV5-4 and J is TRBJ1-1; no clear D gene. Germline V gene data show CDR1 as SGHNT and CDR2 as YYREEE (reference sequence). The CDR3 covers 14 residues. V lost 4 bases to trimming and J lost 0 bases, with 10 bases between them.

The chain joins TRBV7-9 to TRBJ2-3; D gene uncertain. V was clipped by 2 bases and J by 14 bases, with 14 bases between them. The germline CDR1 and CDR2 sequences are SEHNR and FQNEAQ (reference sequence). CDR3 length: 12 residues. CDR3 sequence (DNA): TGTGCCAGCAGCTTAAGTGCTAATGGTTGGTATTTT. Translated, it gives CASSLSANGWYF.

The CDR3 DNA sequence: TGTGCCAGCAGTTACTCCTCACTAGCGGGCGAGCAGTACTTC. Its protein is CASSYSSLAGEQYF. The chain joins TRBV6-5 to TRBJ2-7, with TRBD2 matching over 9 bases. The CDR3 length is 14 residues. Trimming removed 0 bases from V and 6 bases from J; junction bases left unmatched: 3. Looked up from germline, CDR1 is MNHEY and CDR2 is SVGAGI.

This clone was detected a few times. The chain recombines TRBV25-1 with TRBJ2-7, with D perhaps being TRBD1 or TRBD2 (5 bases each). The CDR3 totals 13 residues. V was clipped by 4 bases and J by 7 bases, with 14 bases between them. Germline V gene data show CDR1 as MGHDK and CDR2 as SYGVNS. In nucleotides, the CDR3 is TGTGCCAGCAGTGCAGGGACCGCGACAGAGCAGTACTTC. Amino acids: CASSAGTATEQYF.

V is TRBV9 and J is TRBJ1-1; D remains ambiguous. Germline V CDR1 and CDR2: SGDLS, YYNGEE. This CDR3 has 14 residues. V was pared by 4 bases and J by 3 bases, with 13 bases between. DNA of the CDR3: TGTGCCAGCAGCCCAGTCCTAGGGTACACTGAAGCTTTCTTT. Encoded protein: CASSPVLGYTEAFF.

The chain joins TRBV7-2 to TRBJ2-5; D unclear. There are 15 residues in the CDR3. The germline gives CDR1 SGHTA, CDR2 FQGNSA. V was clipped by 2 bases and J by 2 bases, with 12 bases between them. CDR3 bases: TGTGCCAGCAGCTTACTTCGGGCGGTTCAAGAGACCCAGTACTTC. This encodes CASSLLRAVQETQYF.

The chain is built from TRBV5-1 and TRBJ2-2; 7 nucleotides line up with TRBD2. V shed 0 bases, J shed 5 bases, and the junction held 16 bases outside the gene matches. The V gene's germline CDR1 is SGHRS and CDR2 YFSETQ. The CDR3 runs 19 residues. For the CDR3, the DNA is TGCGCCAGCAGCTTGGAAGGGACTACGGCTAGCGGATGGACCGGGGAGCTGTTTTTT. Its translation is CASSLEGTTASGWTGELFF.

The chain is built from TRBV28 and TRBJ2-2, with 7 bases identical to TRBD1. Germline V gives CDR1 MDHEN, CDR2 SYDVKM. This CDR3 comprises 14 residues. After removal of 5 bases from V and 4 bases from J, the junction contained 4 bases not matched to a gene. The CDR3 here is CASSLGTVTGELFF. The CDR3 DNA is TGTGCCAGCAGTCTTGGGACAGTCACCGGGGAGCTGTTTTTT.

This clone showed up just a few times. The chain recombines TRBV7-3 with TRBJ1-1; D is ambiguous. The CDR3 loop spans 13 amino acids. CDR1 is SGHTA, CDR2 FQGTGA, per germline. The V end was cut by 2 bases, the J end by 4 bases, with 8 bases between. In nucleotides, the CDR3 is TGTGCCAGCAGCTTAGGCGGTTCCACTGAAGCTTTCTTT. Its translation is CASSLGGSTEAFF. Full variable domain (rest looked up from reference TRBV7-3 and TRBJ1-1): GAGVSQTPSNKVTEKGKYVELRCDPISGHTALYWYRQSLGQGPEFLIYFQGTGAADDSGLPNDRFFAVRPEGSVSTLKIQRTERGDSAVYLCASSLGGSTEAFFGQGTRLTVV.

DNA for the CDR3: TGTGCCAGCCTATCAACGGCGGGGGCGCAGGGTGGGGCCAACGTCCTGACTTTC. Translating it yields CASLSTAGAQGGANVLTF. This chain links TRBV2 with TRBJ2-6; a weak D match, TRBD2 (7 bases). The CDR3 covers 18 residues. V shed 8 bases and J shed 3 bases, with 23 bases lying between them. From germline, CDR1 is SNHLY and CDR2 FYNNEI.

This chain links TRBV5-1 with TRBJ2-2; TRBD2 matches at 10 bases. With 4 bases clipped from V and 6 bases from J, the junction kept 6 bases outside the gene matches. The CDR3 consists of 15 residues. Germline V gene sequence: CDR1 SGHRS, CDR2 YFSETQ. The CDR3 DNA is TGCGCCAGCAGCACCCCTAGCGGGAGTGCCGGGGAGCTGTTTTTT. Residues: CASSTPSGSAGELFF.

This chain connects TRBV6-1 to TRBJ1-2, with TRBD1 matching over 8 bases. There are 15 residues in the CDR3. From germline, CDR1 is MNHNS and CDR2 SASEGT. The J segment lost 4 bases and the V segment lost 8 bases, leaving 12 bases of the junction unmatched. For the CDR3, the DNA is TGTGCCAGCCCATCCTACGACAGGGGTGGCTATGGCTACACCTTC. Its translation is CASPSYDRGGYGYTF.

This clone has a single count. The chain recombines TRBV4-1 with TRBJ2-7; 8 bases fit TRBD2. Germline V gene data show CDR1 as MGHRA and CDR2 as YSYEKL. J lost 5 bases, V lost 0 bases, and 9 bases had no gene match. This CDR3 has 16 amino acids. Here the CDR3 reads CASSQDAIGRAHEQYF. The CDR3 nucleotides are TGCGCCAGCAGCCAAGATGCGATCGGGAGGGCCCACGAGCAGTACTTC.

This chain joins TRBV9 and TRBJ2-2; perhaps TRBD2 as D (6 bases). Between the trimmed V and J ends, which lost 6 bases and 7 bases, there was a span of 19 bases. From germline, CDR1 is SGDLS and CDR2 YYNGEE. The CDR3 length is 15 residues. Here the CDR3 DNA reads TGTGCCAGCACCTCCCTTTGGGGGGATCACGGGGAGCTGTTTTTT. It yields the protein CASTSLWGDHGELFF. The entire variable domain, with the rest obtained from reference TRBV9 and TRBJ2-2, is as follows: DSGVTQTPKHLITATGQRVTLRCSPRSGDLSVYWYQQSLDQGLQFLIQYYNGEERAKGNILERFSAQQFPDLHSELNLSSLELGDSALYFCASTSLWGDHGELFFGEGSRLTVL.

The chain links TRBV5-6 to TRBJ2-5; D is unresolved. The CDR3 consists of 12 residues. Germline assignment: CDR1 SGHDT and CDR2 YYEEEE. The germline V and J ends were trimmed by 5 bases and 3 bases, with 8 bases remaining between them. CDR3 sequence (DNA): TGTGCCAGCAGTTGGGGAAAAGAGACCCAGTACTTC. Encoded protein: CASSWGKETQYF.

The chain combines TRBV13 with TRBJ2-1; 9 nucleotides agree with TRBD1. Per germline, CDR1 PRHDT and CDR2 FYEKMQ (reference sequence). V lost 4 bases, J lost 5 bases, and 6 bases stayed unmatched. The CDR3 is 15 amino acids. The CDR3 DNA follows: TGTGCCAGCAGCTCCCCGGGACAGGGTGACAATGAGCAGTTCTTC. Its translation is CASSSPGQGDNEQFF.

The V call is TRBV7-6, the J call TRBJ1-2; perhaps TRBD1 as D (6 bases). Trimming pared 5 bases from V and 2 bases from J, leaving 18 bases between. The V gene's germline CDR1 is SGHVS and CDR2 FNYEAQ. The CDR3 has 16 residues. The CDR3 loop is CASSPSLGQPNYGYTF. CDR3 sequence (DNA): TGTGCCAGCAGCCCTTCACTTGGACAGCCGAACTATGGCTACACCTTC.

This clone occurred once. This sequence joins TRBV7-9 and TRBJ1-5, with D possibly TRBD1 on 5 matching bases. V gave up 4 bases and J gave up 4 bases, with 11 bases separating them. CDR3 size: 14 residues. Germline values: CDR1 SEHNR, CDR2 FQNEAQ (reference sequence). The chain's CDR3 is CASSWGTENQPQHF. The CDR3 nucleotides are TGTGCCAGCAGCTGGGGGACGGAGAATCAGCCCCAGCATTTT.

This clone was seen a single time. The chain employs TRBV7-8 and TRBJ1-3, with 7 bases that match TRBD1. V trimming: 6 bases; J trimming: 0 bases; junction bases outside the gene matches: 11. CDR1 and CDR2 (germline): SGHVS, FQNEAQ. This CDR3 is built from 17 residues. The CDR3 sequence is CASSSDREGSSGNTIYF. The CDR3 DNA reads TGTGCCAGCAGTTCAGACAGGGAAGGGAGCTCTGGAAACACCATATATTTT.

The chain links TRBV11-2 to TRBJ2-3, with 7 nucleotides matching TRBD1. The CDR3 spans 15 residues. Losses at the gene ends were 4 bases for V and 1 base for J; bases not matched to a gene: 5. Germline lookup yields CDR1 SGHAT and CDR2 FQNNGV. Here the CDR3 DNA reads TGTGCCAGCAGCTCACAGGGGACACGCACAGATACGCAGTATTTT. It specifies CASSSQGTRTDTQYF. Using reference TRBV11-2 and TRBJ2-3 for the parts outside the CDR3, the full variable domain is EAGVAQSPRYKIIEKRQSVAFWCNPISGHATLYWYQQILGQGPKLLIQFQNNGVVDDSQLPKDRFSAERLKGVDSTLKIQPAKLEDSAVYLCASSSQGTRTDTQYFGPGTRLTVL.

The chain links TRBV11-3 to TRBJ2-3, with D unclear. This CDR3 is 15 amino acids long. CDR1 SGHNT and CDR2 YENEEA come from the germline V gene. V was pared by 3 bases and J by 0 bases, with 10 bases between. CDR3 DNA: TGTGCCAGCAGCTTCCCAGGAGCTAGCACAGATACGCAGTATTTT. Its protein is CASSFPGASTDTQYF.

The chain carries TRBV7-6 and TRBJ2-1; possibly TRBD1 for D (6 bases). Germline-derived CDR1 and CDR2 are SGHVS and FNYEAQ. This CDR3 is 17 amino acids long. V lost 0 bases and J 0 bases, leaving 12 bases between the germline ends. CDR3 sequence (DNA): TGTGCCAGCAGCTTAGCGGGGGCAGGGAGCTCCTACAATGAGCAGTTCTTC. The encoded protein is CASSLAGAGSSYNEQFF.

The table lists this clone with a few counts. The V call is TRBV25-1, the J call TRBJ2-7; D call uncertain. Trimming left V 5 bases short and J 5 bases short, with 13 bases between. Germline loops: CDR1 MGHDK, CDR2 SYGVNS. This CDR3 region has 13 residues. For the CDR3, the DNA is TGTGCCAGCAGTAGTTTCCGCACCGACGAGCAGTACTTC. Amino acids: CASSSFRTDEQYF.

The rearrangement joins TRBV7-9 to TRBJ2-2; D remains ambiguous. Germline V gene sequence: CDR1 SEHNR, CDR2 FQNEAQ (reference sequence). V shed 5 bases and J shed 10 bases, with 11 bases lying between them. This CDR3 has 12 amino acids. Here the CDR3 DNA reads TGTGCCAGCAGCCGTCCTGTCCCGGAGCTGTTTTTT. Encoded protein: CASSRPVPELFF.